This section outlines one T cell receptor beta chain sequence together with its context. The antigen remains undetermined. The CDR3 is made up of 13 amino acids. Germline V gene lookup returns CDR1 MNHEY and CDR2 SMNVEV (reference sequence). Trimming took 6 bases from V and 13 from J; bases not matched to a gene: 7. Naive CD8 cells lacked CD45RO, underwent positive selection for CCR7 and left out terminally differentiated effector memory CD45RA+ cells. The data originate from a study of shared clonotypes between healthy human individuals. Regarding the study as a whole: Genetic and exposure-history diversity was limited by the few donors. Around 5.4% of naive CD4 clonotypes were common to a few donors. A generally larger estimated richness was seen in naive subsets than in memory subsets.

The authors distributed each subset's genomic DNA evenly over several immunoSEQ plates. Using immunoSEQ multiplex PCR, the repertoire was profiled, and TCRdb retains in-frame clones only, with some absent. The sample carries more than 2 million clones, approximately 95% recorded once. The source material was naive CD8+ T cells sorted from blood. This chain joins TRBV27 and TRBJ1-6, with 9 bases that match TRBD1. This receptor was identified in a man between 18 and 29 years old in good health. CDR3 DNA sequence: TGTGCCAGCAGCCAAGGGGACAGGGCCCCCCTCCACTTT. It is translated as CASSQGDRAPLHF.